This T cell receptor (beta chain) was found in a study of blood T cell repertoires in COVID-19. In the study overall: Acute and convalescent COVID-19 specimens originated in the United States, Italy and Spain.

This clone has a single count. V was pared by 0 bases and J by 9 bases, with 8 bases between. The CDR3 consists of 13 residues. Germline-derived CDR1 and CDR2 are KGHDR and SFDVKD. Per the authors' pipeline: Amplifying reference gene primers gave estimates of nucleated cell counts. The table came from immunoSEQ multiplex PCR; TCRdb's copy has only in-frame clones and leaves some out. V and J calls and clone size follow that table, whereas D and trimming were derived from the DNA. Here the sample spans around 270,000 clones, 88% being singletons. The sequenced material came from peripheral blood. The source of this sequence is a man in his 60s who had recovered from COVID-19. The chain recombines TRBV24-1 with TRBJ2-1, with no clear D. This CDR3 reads CATSDLRRVEQFF. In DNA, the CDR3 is TGTGCCACCAGTGATTTGAGACGGGTTGAGCAGTTCTTC.